The 28 T cell receptor beta chains listed next were all sequenced from one sample in a study of T cell clonality in common variable immunodeficiency. Repertoires were generated with immunoSEQ multiplex PCR, while TCRdb's copy carries only in-frame clones and drops some. The repertoire shows 80,000 or so clones, none seen only once; the top ten take 0.75% to 1%. The sample was peripheral blood mononuclear cells. These receptors were taken from a person aged 18-70 years in good health.

This clone was counted many times. The CDR3 end falls 3 residues outside the read, so it is completed with the germline J gene. The V and J genes are TRBV7-9 and TRBJ2-7, with D possibly being TRBD1 (5 bases). Germline loops: CDR1 SEHNR, CDR2 FQNEAQ (reference sequence). This CDR3 is built from 15 residues. V was clipped by 0 bases and J by 2 bases, with 11 bases between them. CDR3 region: CASSLAGQGAYEQYF. Partial CDR3 DNA: TGTGCCAGCAGCTTAGCCGGGCAGGGCGCCTACGAG.

This clone appeared many times. The read terminates 3 residues ahead of where the CDR3 ends, so the germline J gene completes it. The V and J genes are TRBV20-1 and TRBJ1-2; a possible D gene is TRBD1 (6 bases). Germline CDR1 and CDR2: DFQATT and SNEGSKA (reference sequence). Trimming cost V 6 bases and J 1 base, with 12 bases left between them. The CDR3 is made up of 13 amino acids. The sequenced part of the CDR3 DNA is TGCAGTGCCAAATCAGGGGTTAACTATGGC. Amino acids: CSAKSGVNYG. From start to end, the CDR3 is CSAKSGVNYGYTF.

Worth noting for this clone: The read halts 3 residues ahead of the CDR3 end, with the missing end drawn from the germline J gene. This chain links TRBV19 with TRBJ1-5; tentative D call: TRBD1 (5 bases). The CDR3 spans 15 residues. V was pared by 1 base and J by 4 bases, with 11 bases between. Looked up from germline, CDR1 is LNHDA and CDR2 is SQIVND (reference sequence). The sequenced CDR3 bases are TGTGCCAGTAGTATAGTAGAGGGGTTGAATCAGCCC. This encodes CASSIVEGLNQP. The entire CDR3 reads CASSIVEGLNQPQHF. The full variable domain, with the rest looked up from reference TRBV19 and TRBJ1-5, is DGGITQSPKYLFRKEGQNVTLSCEQNLNHDAMYWYRQDPGQGLRLIYYSQIVNDFQKGDIAEGYSVSREKKESFPLTVTSAQKNPTAFYLCASSIVEGLNQPQHFGDGTRLSIL.

This clone was picked up many times. The DNA ends 3 residues before the CDR3 does, and the rest of the CDR3 is filled in from the germline J gene. The chain uses TRBV20-1 and TRBJ2-7; D gene ambiguous. Germline CDR1 DFQATT, CDR2 SNEGSKA (reference sequence). The length of the CDR3 is 15 residues. The ends were cut back, 2 bases at V and 0 bases at J, with 14 bases in the middle. The sequenced CDR3 bases are TGCAGTGCTAGATCCCCCAGGCAGAGCTCCTACGAG. Protein product: CSARSPRQSSYE. The whole CDR3 reads CSARSPRQSSYEQYF.

With respect to this clone: The read halts 3 residues ahead of the CDR3 end, with the missing end drawn from the germline J gene. V usage is TRBV7-9 and J usage is TRBJ2-3, with a possible D match to TRBD2 (6 bases). Germline V gene data show CDR1 as SEHNR and CDR2 as FQNEAQ (reference sequence). This CDR3 region has 15 residues. V was clipped by 5 bases and J by 3 bases, with 15 bases between them. The CDR3 bases that were read are TGTGCCAGCAGCCTACTAGCAGGCGGGACAGATACG. This encodes CASSLLAGGTDT. The complete CDR3 protein is CASSLLAGGTDTQYF.

This clone was recorded many times. The DNA ends 3 residues before the CDR3 does, and the rest of the CDR3 is filled in from the germline J gene. The genes are TRBV5-1 and TRBJ2-2; 7 bases line up with TRBD2. V shed 6 bases and J 5 bases; nucleotides not matched to a gene: 10. The CDR3 totals 15 residues. Per the germline V gene, CDR1 is SGHRS and CDR2 is YFSETQ. The covered CDR3 bases are TGCGCCAGCAAGAAGCGGGAAGGGGATACCGGGGAG. Its translation: CASKKREGDTGE. The complete CDR3 reads CASKKREGDTGELFF.

This clone came up many times. With the read ending 3 residues before the CDR3 end, the germline J gene is used to fill in that end. The V gene is TRBV20-1, the J gene TRBJ1-6; 8 bases fit TRBD1. The CDR3 runs 14 residues. The germline CDR1 and CDR2 sequences are DFQATT and SNEGSKA (reference sequence). V shed 5 bases and J 6 bases; nucleotides not matched to a gene: 6. CDR3 DNA, as far as it was read: TGCAGTGCTGATGGACAGGGCATTAATTCACCC. Its translation: CSADGQGINSP. The complete CDR3 protein is CSADGQGINSPLHF.

This clone has ten or more counts. The read halts 3 residues ahead of the CDR3 end, with the missing end drawn from the germline J gene. V usage is TRBV7-3 and J usage is TRBJ2-6; D gene ambiguous. The ends were cut back, 8 bases at V and 7 bases at J, with 12 bases in the middle. CDR1 SGHTA and CDR2 FQGTGA come from the germline V gene. The CDR3 contains 13 residues. This chain's CDR3 is CASARAKANVLTF. The covered CDR3 bases are TGTGCCAGCGCAAGGGCCAAAGCCAACGTC.

This clone was detected many times. The CDR3 is cut off 3 residues early in the read; its end comes from the germline J gene. The V call is TRBV10-3, the J call TRBJ2-1; 7 bases align to TRBD1. V lost 5 bases to trimming and J lost 0 bases; unmatched junction nucleotides: 4. From germline, CDR1 is ENHRY and CDR2 SYGVKD. The CDR3 is made up of 15 amino acids. The CDR3 is CAISPGQSSYNEQFF. The covered CDR3 bases are TGTGCCATCAGTCCGGGACAGTCCTCCTACAATGAG.

This clone was seen repeatedly, ten times or more. The read ends 3 residues early relative to the CDR3; the germline J gene fills the gap. This chain links TRBV10-3 with TRBJ1-2; 10 positions agree with TRBD1. The CDR3 contains 14 residues. Germline CDR1 is ENHRY and CDR2 is SYGVKD. CDR3 protein: CAISTTRDRGGYTF. The covered CDR3 bases are TGTGCCATCAGTACGACCCGGGACAGGGGCGGC.

This clone was observed at least ten times. Read sequence stops 3 residues before the CDR3 end, and the germline J gene provides the missing end. The V and J genes are TRBV19 and TRBJ2-5; 13 bases line up with TRBD2. There are 17 residues in the CDR3. Germline trimming cut 5 bases from V and 4 bases from J; bases unmatched to any gene: 10. Germline V gene lookup returns CDR1 LNHDA and CDR2 SQIVND (reference sequence). CDR3 DNA, as far as it was read: TGTGCCAGTAGTCCGAGGACTAGCGGGAGCGGAGGAGAGACC. This translates into CASSPRTSGSGGET. The CDR3 in full is CASSPRTSGSGGETQYF.

This clone was recorded at least ten times. CDR3 in amino acids: CASSPKGRGYGYTF. The covered CDR3 bases are TGTGCCAGCAGCCCCAAGGGGAGGGGCTATGGC. This chain uses TRBV6-2 or TRBV6-3 with TRBJ1-2; D may be TRBD1 (5 bases). The CDR3 goes on 3 residues after the read ends, and that part is filled in from the germline J gene. The CDR3 runs to 14 residues. Germline V gene sequence: CDR1 MNHEY, CDR2 SVGEGT. The V end was cut by 6 bases, the J end by 4 bases, with 15 bases between.

This clone turned up a few times. The DNA ends 3 residues before the CDR3 does, and the rest of the CDR3 is filled in from the germline J gene. The genes are TRBV7-6 and TRBJ2-2; possible D gene TRBD1, 5 bases. The ends were cut back, 1 base at V and 5 bases at J, with 11 bases in the middle. CDR1 and CDR2 from the germline V gene are SGHVS and FNYEAQ. This CDR3 spans 15 amino acids. The chain's CDR3 is CASSLGSPGTGELFF. CDR3 DNA (partial): TGTGCCAGCAGCTTAGGGTCCCCAGGGACCGGGGAG.

Ten or more counts support this clone. The CDR3 end falls 3 residues outside the read, so it is completed with the germline J gene. The chain employs TRBV6-2 or TRBV6-3 and TRBJ2-7; D not resolved. The CDR3 totals 12 residues. Germline V gives CDR1 MNHEY, CDR2 SVGEGT. Trimming stripped 6 bases from V and 1 base from J, with 7 bases between. The CDR3 reads CASSQLSYEQYF. The sequenced part of the CDR3 DNA is TGTGCCAGCAGCCAACTATCCTACGAG.

This clone has at least ten counts. The CDR3 bases that were read are TGCAGTGCTAGAGCCCCTACCTTGAGCACCGGGGAG. Protein: CSARAPTLSTGE. The entire CDR3 protein is CSARAPTLSTGELFF. The gene calls are TRBV20-1 and TRBJ2-2; D gene unclear. The read ends 3 residues before the CDR3 terminus; that terminus is restored from the germline J gene. V lost 1 base, J lost 4 bases, and 13 bases lay in between. Germline V gene sequence: CDR1 DFQATT, CDR2 SNEGSKA (reference sequence). The CDR3 is 15 residues long.

This clone was picked up many times. CDR3 bases read: TGTGCCAGCTCACCGAATCCCCGGGACTCCGGGTCCTACGAG. It yields the protein CASSPNPRDSGSYE. The full-length CDR3 reads as CASSPNPRDSGSYEQYF. The chain uses TRBV18 and TRBJ2-7, with D tentatively TRBD2 (6 bases). The sequence runs out 3 residues before the end of the CDR3; the remainder is reconstructed from the germline J gene. This CDR3 is built from 17 residues. CDR1 is KGHSH, CDR2 LQKENI, per germline. Trimming removed 3 bases at V and 1 base at J, with 19 bases between.

This clone was counted ten times or more. The missing CDR3 end, 3 residues past where the read stops, is filled in from the germline J gene. The chain joins TRBV20-1 to TRBJ1-5; possible D gene TRBD1, 6 bases. Germline V gene lookup returns CDR1 DFQATT and CDR2 SNEGSKA (reference sequence). This CDR3 has 14 residues. Trimming shortened V by 5 bases and J by 3 bases, and 14 bases separated the two germline ends. The CDR3: CSAPMRGINQPQHF. The covered CDR3 bases are TGCAGTGCTCCCATGAGGGGGATCAATCAGCCC.

This clone was picked up a small number of times. The read is 3 residues too short to cover the CDR3 end, so that end is filled in from the germline J gene. Other DNA sequences in the same sample also yield this CDR3. This chain connects TRBV5-1 to TRBJ2-7; 7 nucleotides match TRBD1. This CDR3 region has 15 residues. From germline, CDR1 is SGHRS and CDR2 YFSETQ. Losses at the gene ends were 4 bases for V and 4 bases for J; bases not matched to a gene: 11. The CDR3 is CASSLSTGRGYEQYF. The sequenced CDR3 bases are TGCGCCAGCAGCCTATCGACAGGGCGCGGGTACGAG.

This clone was counted many times. The sequenced CDR3 bases are TGTGCCAGCAAACTAACAGGGGGCGCGTTTTACGAG. Translation: CASKLTGGAFYE. The full CDR3 is CASKLTGGAFYEQYF. The chain recombines TRBV7-2 with TRBJ2-7, with 9 nucleotides matching TRBD1. Read sequence stops 3 residues before the CDR3 end, and the germline J gene provides the missing end. J was trimmed by 4 bases and V by 7 bases; bases with no gene match: 11. CDR1 and CDR2 (germline): SGHTA, FQGNSA. The length of the CDR3 is 15 residues.

This clone came up many times. The sequence runs out 3 residues before the end of the CDR3; the remainder is reconstructed from the germline J gene. The chain couples TRBV28 to TRBJ1-2; the D is unclear. The CDR3 is 13 residues long. Germline lookup yields CDR1 MDHEN and CDR2 SYDVKM. V shed 3 bases and J shed 4 bases, with 9 bases lying between them. CDR3 region: CASSFPQAYGYTF. Incomplete CDR3 DNA: TGTGCCAGCAGTTTTCCCCAGGCCTATGGC.

This clone was counted at least ten times. The read finishes 3 residues shy of the CDR3 end, and the germline J gene is used to complete it. The V and J genes are TRBV19 and TRBJ2-7; D is uncertain. Trimming took 3 bases from V and 1 from J, leaving 10 bases between them. The CDR3 length is 14 residues. CDR1 LNHDA and CDR2 SQIVND come from the germline V gene (reference sequence). Incomplete CDR3 DNA: TGTGCCAGTAGTATTCGAAGGGCGTCCTACGAG. This encodes CASSIRRASYE. The complete CDR3 protein is CASSIRRASYEQYF.

This clone was detected many times. The read ends 3 residues shy of where the CDR3 ends; the end is completed using the germline J gene. V gene TRBV2 combines with J gene TRBJ1-6; TRBD1 aligns across 7 bases. The CDR3 spans 15 residues. V shed 4 bases, J shed 6 bases, and the junction held 6 bases outside the gene matches. Germline V gene data show CDR1 as SNHLY and CDR2 as FYNNEI. The CDR3 here is CASSGRQGPNSPLHF. The covered CDR3 bases are TGTGCCAGCAGTGGTCGACAGGGTCCTAATTCACCC.

This clone showed up many times. The read is 3 residues too short to cover the CDR3 end, so that end is filled in from the germline J gene. The chain has TRBV12-3 or TRBV12-4 and TRBJ2-7; 10 bases agree with TRBD2. The CDR3 consists of 16 residues. V was pared by 3 bases and J by 4 bases, with 9 bases of the junction left unmatched. The DNA read from the CDR3 is TGTGCCAGCAGTTTCACAGCTAGCGGGAGTTTTTACGAG. Residues: CASSFTASGSFYE. In full, the CDR3 reads CASSFTASGSFYEQYF.

As for this clone: The read ends 3 residues early relative to the CDR3; the germline J gene fills the gap. This chain joins TRBV10-2 and TRBJ2-7; the D is unclear. The V and J ends lost 5 bases and 5 bases respectively, with 10 bases between them. The CDR3 extends over 12 amino acids. Looked up from germline, CDR1 is WSHSY and CDR2 is SAAADI. The CDR3 loop is CASSPGDNEQYF. CDR3 bases read: TGCGCCAGCAGTCCCGGAGACAACGAG.

This clone showed up many times. The read halts 3 residues ahead of the CDR3 end, with the missing end drawn from the germline J gene. The chain couples TRBV3-1 (or the pseudogene TRBV3-2) to TRBJ2-7; no definite D call. V lost 4 bases to trimming and J lost 0 bases, with 10 bases between them. CDR1 LGHDT and CDR2 YNNKEL come from the germline V gene (reference sequence). The CDR3 has 14 amino acids. The CDR3 DNA, read in part, is TGTGCCAGCAGCCCCATACAGAGCTCCTACGAG. Translation gives CASSPIQSSYE. From start to end, the CDR3 is CASSPIQSSYEQYF.

This clone was seen many times. The CDR3 end is not reached by the read, which stops 3 residues before it; the germline J gene fills it in. V gene TRBV20-1 combines with J gene TRBJ1-5; TRBD1 matches at 8 bases. The germline V gene encodes CDR1 DFQATT and CDR2 SNEGSKA (reference sequence). V lost 0 bases, J lost 4 bases, and 2 bases stayed unmatched. This CDR3 has 14 residues. The CDR3 loop is CSARERQGNQPQHF. The CDR3 bases that were read are TGCAGTGCTAGAGAAAGACAGGGGAATCAGCCC.

This clone was counted at least ten times. Read sequence stops 3 residues before the CDR3 end, and the germline J gene provides the missing end. V is TRBV12-3 or TRBV12-4 and J is TRBJ2-2, with 10 bases lining up with TRBD2. The CDR3 is 16 residues long. Trimming at V came to 3 bases and at J to 5 bases, leaving 6 bases not matched to a gene. The CDR3 reads CASSFVAAGGTGELFF. The CDR3 DNA, read in part, is TGTGCCAGCAGTTTCGTTGCAGCGGGAGGGACCGGGGAG.

This clone appeared many times. Read coverage stops 3 residues before the CDR3 terminus; the germline J gene supplies the remainder. The J gene is TRBJ2-4, the V gene TRBV19, with D possibly TRBD2 on 5 matching bases. Germline V gene sequence: CDR1 LNHDA, CDR2 SQIVND (reference sequence). The V end lost 1 base, the J end lost 7 bases, and 14 bases lay between the germline ends. The CDR3 contains 15 residues. The DNA read from the CDR3 is TGTGCCAGTAGTATAGGCCTGGACCCGGGGAACATT. It translates to CASSIGLDPGNI. The entire CDR3 is CASSIGLDPGNIQYF. Looking up the rest from reference TRBV19 and TRBJ2-4 gives the full variable domain: DGGITQSPKYLFRKEGQNVTLSCEQNLNHDAMYWYRQDPGQGLRLIYYSQIVNDFQKGDIAEGYSVSREKKESFPLTVTSAQKNPTAFYLCASSIGLDPGNIQYFGAGTRLSVL.